Sequencing of this T cell receptor beta chain was carried out in a study of T cell repertoires in cytomegalovirus infection. This clonotype has a handful of counts. Its antigen is as yet unknown. Via MiXCR, TCRdb re-called the reads, giving one row per CDR3 protein. The table lists approximately 500,000 distinct CDR3 sequences, 16% of them singletons. V was pared by 5 bases and J by 0 bases, with 7 bases of the junction left unmatched. Germline assignment: CDR1 SGHVS and CDR2 FQNEAQ. This CDR3 is 16 amino acids long. Overall study findings and caveats: Dominating the ex vivo response were HLA-C-restricted CMV-specific TCR beta clonotypes.

The sample was CD8+ T cells from PBMCs. The sequence came from a human donor in good health (CMV status not recorded). Some clones in this sample may be carry-over from other donors' samples. The chain employs TRBV7-8 and TRBJ1-5; 7 bases are a match to TRBD1. CDR3 in amino acids: CASSPQGTYSNQPQHF. Here the CDR3 DNA reads TGTGCCAGCAGCCCACAGGGGACTTATAGCAATCAGCCCCAGCATTTT. Full variable domain (remainder filled in from reference TRBV7-8 and TRBJ1-5): GAGVSQSPRYKVAKRGQDVALRCDPISGHVSLFWYQQALGQGPEFLTYFQNEAQLDKSGLPSDRFFAERPEGSVSTLKIQRTQQEDSAVYLCASSPQGTYSNQPQHFGDGTRLSIL.